The clone carrying this T cell receptor (beta chain) was detected only once. No antigen is known for it. The PCR contained 60 Vbeta and 13 Jbeta primers. This table comes from immunoSEQ multiplex PCR, and its TCRdb copy is limited to in-frame clones, with some not included. The sample yields roughly 140,000 clones, roughly 82% seen once. The CDR3 consists of 14 residues. With 1 base removed from V and 3 bases from J, the gap between germline ends came to 10 bases. Germline CDR1 is SGHAT and CDR2 is FQNNGV. This sample stems from a study of cytomegalovirus exposure and HLA in healthy donors. On the study more broadly: When fewer than 500 donors were genotyped, about 81% of them were found to fall in the Caucasian-associated ancestry cluster. Broader study findings: Three chains tied to CMV proved CMV antigen-specific in vitro. Links to common viral pathogens appeared, in a later analysis, for several of the most significant clusters.

This receptor was obtained from a man aged 30-40 years in good health and CMV-seropositive. The rearrangement links TRBV11-2 to TRBJ2-7, with a possible D match to TRBD2 (5 bases). Specimen: PBMCs. CDR3 region: CASSLGSGNYEQYF. The CDR3 nucleotides are TGTGCCAGCAGCTTAGGATCGGGGAACTACGAGCAGTACTTC.